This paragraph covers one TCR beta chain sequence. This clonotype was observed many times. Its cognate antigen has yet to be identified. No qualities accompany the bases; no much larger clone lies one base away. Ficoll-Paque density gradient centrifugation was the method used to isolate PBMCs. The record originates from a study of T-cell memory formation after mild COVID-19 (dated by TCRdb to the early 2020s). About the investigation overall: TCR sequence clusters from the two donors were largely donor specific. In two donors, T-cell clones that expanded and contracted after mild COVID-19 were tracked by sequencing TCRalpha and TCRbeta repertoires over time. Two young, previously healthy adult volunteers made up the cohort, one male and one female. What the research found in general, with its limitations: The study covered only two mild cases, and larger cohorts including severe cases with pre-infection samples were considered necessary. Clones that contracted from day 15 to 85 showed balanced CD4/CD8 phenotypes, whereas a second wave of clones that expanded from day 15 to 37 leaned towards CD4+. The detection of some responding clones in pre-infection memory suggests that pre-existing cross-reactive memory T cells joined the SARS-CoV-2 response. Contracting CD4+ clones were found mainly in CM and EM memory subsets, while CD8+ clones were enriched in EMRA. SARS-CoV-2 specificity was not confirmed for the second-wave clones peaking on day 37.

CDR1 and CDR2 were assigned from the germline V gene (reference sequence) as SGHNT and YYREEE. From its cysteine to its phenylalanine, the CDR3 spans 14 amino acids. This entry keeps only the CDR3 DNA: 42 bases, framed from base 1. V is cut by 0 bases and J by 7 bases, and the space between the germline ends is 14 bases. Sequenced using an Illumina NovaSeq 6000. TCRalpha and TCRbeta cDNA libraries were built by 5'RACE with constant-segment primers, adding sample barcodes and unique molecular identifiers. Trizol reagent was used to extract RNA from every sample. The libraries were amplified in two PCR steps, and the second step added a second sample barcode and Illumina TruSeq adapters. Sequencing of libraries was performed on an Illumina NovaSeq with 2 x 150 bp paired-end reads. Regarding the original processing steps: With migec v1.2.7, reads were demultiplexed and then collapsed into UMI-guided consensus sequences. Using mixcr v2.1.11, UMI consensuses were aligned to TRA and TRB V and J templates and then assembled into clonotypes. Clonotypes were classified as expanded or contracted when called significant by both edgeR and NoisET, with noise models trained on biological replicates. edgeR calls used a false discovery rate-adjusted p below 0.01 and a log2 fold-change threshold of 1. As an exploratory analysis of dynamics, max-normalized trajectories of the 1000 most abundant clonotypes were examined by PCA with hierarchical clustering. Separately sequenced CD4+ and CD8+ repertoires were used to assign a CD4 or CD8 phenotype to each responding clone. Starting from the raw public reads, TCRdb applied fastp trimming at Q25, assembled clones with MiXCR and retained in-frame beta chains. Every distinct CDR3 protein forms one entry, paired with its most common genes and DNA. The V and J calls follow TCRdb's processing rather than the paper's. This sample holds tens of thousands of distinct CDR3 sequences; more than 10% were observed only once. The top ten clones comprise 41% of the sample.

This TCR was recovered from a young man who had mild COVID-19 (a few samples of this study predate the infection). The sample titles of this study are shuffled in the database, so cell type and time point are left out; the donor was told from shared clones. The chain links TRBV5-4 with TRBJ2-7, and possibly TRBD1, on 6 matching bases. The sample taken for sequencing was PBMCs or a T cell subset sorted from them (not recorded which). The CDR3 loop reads CASSLEAGAREQYF. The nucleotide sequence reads TGTGCCAGCAGCTTGGAGGCAGGGGCAAGGGAGCAGTACTTC.